Below, one TCR beta chain is given with its context. No antigen is known for it. This sample stems from a study of beta chain features in type 1 diabetes. Study-wide findings and caveats: The study found moderately but significantly shorter TCRB CDR3s in all four CD4+ subsets of Type 1 diabetes patients.

Investigators reverse transcribed all isolated RNA, so they sequenced expressed TCRB transcripts. TCRdb's table, derived via immunoSEQ multiplex PCR, lists solely in-frame clones and lacks some. Counted here are about 710,000 clones, over 11% occurring once; the ten biggest clones make up just under 0.04%. The V end lost 1 base, the J end lost 6 bases, and 7 bases lay between the germline ends. This CDR3 has 12 amino acids. Germline assignment: CDR1 GTSNPN and CDR2 SVGIG (reference sequence). The sequence was obtained from a man aged 18 to 29 with type 1 diabetes. V is TRBV30 and J is TRBJ1-5; D not certain. The material sequenced was naive CD4+ T cells from blood. In nucleotides, the CDR3 is TGTGCCTGGAGTGCCTACGGTCAGCCCCAGCATTTT. Translation gives CAWSAYGQPQHF.